Listed below are T cell receptor beta chains from one sample, sequenced in a study of identical twins. From the 5' RACE reads, TCRdb called clonotypes with MiXCR, one entry per CDR3 protein. The sample yields roughly 500,000 distinct CDR3 sequences, about 20% seen once. These same data were also listed under a study on T cells expressing NK-cell markers.

Sequenced material: CD4+ T cells sorted from blood. These receptors were taken from a woman younger than 30 in good health. CDR3s include the opening cysteine and the closing phenylalanine or tryptophan. The D gene is left open where the match is weak. Size is omitted from some rows. Given values are once, few, many or a class for expanded clones.

NA	many	TRBV9	TRBJ2-1	CASSVDSEPSYNEQFF	TGTGCCAGCAGCGTAGATAGCGAGCCCTCCTACAATGAGCAGTTCTTC
NA	NA	TRBV20-1	TRBJ2-1	CSASYRGSHNEQFF	TGCAGTGCTAGTTATCGGGGAAGCCACAATGAGCAGTTCTTC
NA	NA	TRBV11-2	TRBJ1-2	CASSLFYQGLDGYTF	TGTGCCAGCAGCTTATTCTATCAGGGGTTGGATGGCTACACCTTC
NA	few	TRBV20-1	TRBJ2-7	CSASGRGYEQYF	TGCAGTGCTAGCGGGAGAGGGTACGAGCAGTACTTC
NA	few	TRBV5-1	TRBJ2-7	CASSAPSYEQYF	TGCGCCAGCAGCGCCCCCAGCTACGAGCAGTACTTC
NA	few	TRBV9	TRBJ2-5	CASSVAGWETQYF	TGTGCCAGCAGCGTAGCTGGATGGGAGACCCAGTACTTC
NA	few	TRBV29-1	TRBJ1-2	CSVGRWEGYTF	TGCAGCGTTGGGAGGTGGGAAGGCTACACCTTC
NA	few	TRBV20-1	TRBJ2-3	CSAWFTDTQYF	TGCAGTGCGTGGTTCACAGATACGCAGTATTTT
NA	NA	TRBV6-4	TRBJ2-3	CASSDSPDGHTQYF	TGTGCCAGCAGTGACTCGCCCGACGGCCATACGCAGTATTTT
NA	NA	TRBV24-1	TRBJ2-3	CATSDPTSGGDTQYF	TGTGCCACCAGTGATCCCACTAGTGGTGGAGATACGCAGTATTTT
TRBD2	NA	TRBV5-1	TRBJ2-1	CASSLSLSGSSYNEQFF	TGCGCCAGCAGCTTAAGCTTAAGCGGGAGCTCCTACAATGAGCAGTTCTTC
NA	NA	TRBV7-9	TRBJ1-1	CASSLAFVGAFF	TGTGCCAGCAGCTTAGCGTTCGTGGGAGCTTTCTTT
NA	NA	TRBV23-1	TRBJ1-2	CARLGHLYGYTF	TGCGCCAGACTCGGACACTTATATGGCTACACCTTC
NA	NA	TRBV10-2	TRBJ2-5	CASTGPGKETQYF	TGCGCCAGCACTGGGCCCGGTAAAGAGACCCAGTACTTC
TRBD2	NA	TRBV7-9	TRBJ2-7	CASSSREAEQYF	TGTGCCAGCAGCTCCCGGGAGGCCGAGCAGTACTTC
TRBD1	few	TRBV4-3	TRBJ1-2	CASSRRDRDYGYTF	TGCGCCAGCAGCCGCCGGGACAGAGATTATGGCTACACCTTC
NA	NA	TRBV5-5	TRBJ2-6	CASSLFESGANVLTF	TGTGCCAGCAGCTTATTTGAGTCTGGGGCCAACGTCCTGACTTTC